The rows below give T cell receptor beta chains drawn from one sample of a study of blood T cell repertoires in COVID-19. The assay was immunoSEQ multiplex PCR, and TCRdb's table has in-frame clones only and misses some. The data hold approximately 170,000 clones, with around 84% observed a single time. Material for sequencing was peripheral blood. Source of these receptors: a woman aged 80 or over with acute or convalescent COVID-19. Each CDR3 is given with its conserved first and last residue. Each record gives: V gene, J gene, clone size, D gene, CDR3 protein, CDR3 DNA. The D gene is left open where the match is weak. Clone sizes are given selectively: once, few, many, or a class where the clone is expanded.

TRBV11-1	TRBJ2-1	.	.	CASSPVRGLNEQFF	TGTGCCAGCAGCCCCGTACGGGGACTTAATGAGCAGTTCTTC
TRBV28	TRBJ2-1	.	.	CASSQGGRSTLNEQFF	TGTGCCAGCAGTCAAGGAGGGCGGTCTACCCTCAATGAGCAGTTCTTC
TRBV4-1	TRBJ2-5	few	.	CASSQDGAGLETQYF	TGCGCCAGCAGCCAAGACGGCGCGGGGTTAGAGACCCAGTACTTC
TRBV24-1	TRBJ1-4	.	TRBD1	CATRNRDRGLDEKLFF	TGTGCCACCAGAAACCGGGACAGGGGGCTGGATGAAAAACTGTTTTTT
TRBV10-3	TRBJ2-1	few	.	CAISPGLDNEQFF	TGTGCCATCTCCCCGGGACTGGACAATGAGCAGTTCTTC
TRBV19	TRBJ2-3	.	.	CASSIFQGRRTDTQYF	TGTGCCAGTAGTATCTTTCAGGGGAGACGCACAGATACGCAGTATTTT
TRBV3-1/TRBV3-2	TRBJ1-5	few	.	CASSQTGLNQPQHF	TGTGCCAGCAGCCAGACAGGTCTTAATCAGCCCCAGCATTTT
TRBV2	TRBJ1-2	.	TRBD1	CASRLGQGGGYTF	TGTGCCAGCAGGCTGGGACAGGGTGGCGGCTACACCTTC
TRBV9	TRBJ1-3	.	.	CASSQIAGSGNTIYF	TGTGCCAGCAGCCAGATCGCAGGCTCTGGAAACACCATATATTTT
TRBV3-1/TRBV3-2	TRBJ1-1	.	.	CASSHAQGDTEAFF	TGTGCCAGCAGCCATGCGCAGGGTGACACTGAAGCTTTCTTT
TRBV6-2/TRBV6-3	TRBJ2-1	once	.	CASSYGGRGQFF	TGTGCCAGCAGTTACGGGGGCCGGGGGCAGTTCTTC
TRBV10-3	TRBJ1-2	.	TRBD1	CAISESTFTGGLGGYTF	TGTGCCATCAGTGAGTCGACGTTCACAGGGGGCCTGGGTGGCTACACCTTC
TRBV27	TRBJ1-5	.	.	CASSWGGSQPQHF	TGTGCCAGCAGCTGGGGGGGGAGTCAGCCCCAGCATTTT
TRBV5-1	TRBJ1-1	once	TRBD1	CASSPWDSKNTEAFF	TGCGCCAGCAGCCCTTGGGACAGCAAGAACACTGAAGCTTTCTTT
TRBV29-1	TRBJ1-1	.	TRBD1	CSVWSAGRGQGVTEAFF	TGCAGCGTTTGGTCGGCGGGTAGAGGACAGGGGGTGACTGAAGCTTTCTTT
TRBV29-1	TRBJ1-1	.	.	CSATGFNTEAFF	TGCAGCGCAACAGGGTTTAACACTGAAGCTTTCTTT
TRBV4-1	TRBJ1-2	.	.	CASSQGGAGTEYGYTF	TGCGCCAGCAGCCAAGGGGGAGCAGGGACTGAGTATGGCTACACCTTC
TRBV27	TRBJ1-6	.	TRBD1	CASSWTGGQSNSPLHF	TGTGCCAGCAGCTGGACAGGGGGCCAGAGTAATTCACCCCTCCACTTT